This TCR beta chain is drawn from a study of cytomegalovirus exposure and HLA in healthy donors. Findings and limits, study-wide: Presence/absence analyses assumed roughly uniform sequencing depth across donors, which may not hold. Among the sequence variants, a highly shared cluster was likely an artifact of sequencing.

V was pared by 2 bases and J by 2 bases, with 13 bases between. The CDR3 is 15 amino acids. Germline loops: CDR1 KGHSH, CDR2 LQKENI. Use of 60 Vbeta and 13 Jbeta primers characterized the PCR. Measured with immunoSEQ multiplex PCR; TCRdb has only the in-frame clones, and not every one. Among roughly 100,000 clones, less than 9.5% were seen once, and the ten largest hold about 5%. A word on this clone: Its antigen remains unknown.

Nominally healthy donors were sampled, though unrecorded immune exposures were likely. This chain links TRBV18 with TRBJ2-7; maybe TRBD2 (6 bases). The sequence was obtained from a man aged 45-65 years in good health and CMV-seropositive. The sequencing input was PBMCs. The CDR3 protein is CASSPSGSGAYEQYF. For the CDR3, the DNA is TGTGCCAGCTCACCATCAGGGTCGGGGGCCTACGAGCAGTACTTC.